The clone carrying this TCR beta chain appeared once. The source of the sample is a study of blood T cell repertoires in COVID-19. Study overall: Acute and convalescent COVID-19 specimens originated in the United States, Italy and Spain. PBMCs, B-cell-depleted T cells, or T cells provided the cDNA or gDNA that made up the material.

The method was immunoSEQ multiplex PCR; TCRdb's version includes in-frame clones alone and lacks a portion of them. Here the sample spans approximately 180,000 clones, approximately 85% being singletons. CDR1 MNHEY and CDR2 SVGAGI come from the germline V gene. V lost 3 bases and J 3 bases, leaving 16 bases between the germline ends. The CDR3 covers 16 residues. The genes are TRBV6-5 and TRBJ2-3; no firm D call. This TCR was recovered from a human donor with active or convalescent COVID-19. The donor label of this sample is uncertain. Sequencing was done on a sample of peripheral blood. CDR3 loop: CASSYPGKERTDTQYF. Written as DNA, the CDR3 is TGTGCCAGCAGTTATCCCGGTAAGGAGAGGACAGATACGCAGTATTTT.